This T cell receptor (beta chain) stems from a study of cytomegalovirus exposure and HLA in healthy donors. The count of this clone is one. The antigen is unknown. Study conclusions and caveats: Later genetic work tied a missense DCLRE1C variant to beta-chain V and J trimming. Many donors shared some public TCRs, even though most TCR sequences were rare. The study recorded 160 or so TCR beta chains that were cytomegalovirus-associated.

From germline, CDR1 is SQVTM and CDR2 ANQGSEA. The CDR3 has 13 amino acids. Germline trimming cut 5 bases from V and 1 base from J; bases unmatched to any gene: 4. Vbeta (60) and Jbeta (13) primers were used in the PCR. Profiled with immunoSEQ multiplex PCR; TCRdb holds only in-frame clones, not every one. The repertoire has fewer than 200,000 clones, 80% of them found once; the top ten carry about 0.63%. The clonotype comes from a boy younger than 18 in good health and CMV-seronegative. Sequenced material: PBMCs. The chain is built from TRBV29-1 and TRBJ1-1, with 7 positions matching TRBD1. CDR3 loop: CSVSGGRNTEAFF. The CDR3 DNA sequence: TGCAGCGTTTCAGGGGGAAGGAACACTGAAGCTTTCTTT. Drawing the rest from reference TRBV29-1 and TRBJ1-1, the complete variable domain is SAVISQKPSRDICQRGTSLTIQCQVDSQVTMMFWYRQQPGQSLTLIATANQGSEATYESGFVIDKFPISRPNLTFSTLTVSNMSPEDSSIYLCSVSGGRNTEAFFGQGTRLTVV.